This TCR beta chain was sequenced during a study of CD8+CD57+ T cells in acquired aplastic anemia. Genomic DNA, serving as template, underwent TCR beta VDJ and CDR3 profiling. TCRdb independently ran MiXCR on the reads; one entry per CDR3 protein. The sample consists of 150,000 to 200,000 distinct CDR3 sequences, over 60% of them appearing once. Overall study results and limits: Patients and controls had in common approximately 30 CD8+ CDR3 sequences.

Of note for this clonotype: What it binds is not known. The junction differs from germline at one of its ends, possibly a read error.

This CDR3 comprises 12 residues. CDR1 and CDR2 (germline): SGHTA, FQGNSA. The chain joins TRBV7-2 to TRBJ2-7; D is unresolved. Sample: sorted CD4+, CD8+, or CD8+CD57+ T cells (not recorded which) from PBMCs. This TCR was recovered from a human donor with severe aplastic anemia or a healthy control (not recorded which). The CDR3 reads CASGLSSYEQYF. In DNA, the CDR3 is TGTGCCAGCGGCTTGAGCTCCTACGAGCAGTACTTC.